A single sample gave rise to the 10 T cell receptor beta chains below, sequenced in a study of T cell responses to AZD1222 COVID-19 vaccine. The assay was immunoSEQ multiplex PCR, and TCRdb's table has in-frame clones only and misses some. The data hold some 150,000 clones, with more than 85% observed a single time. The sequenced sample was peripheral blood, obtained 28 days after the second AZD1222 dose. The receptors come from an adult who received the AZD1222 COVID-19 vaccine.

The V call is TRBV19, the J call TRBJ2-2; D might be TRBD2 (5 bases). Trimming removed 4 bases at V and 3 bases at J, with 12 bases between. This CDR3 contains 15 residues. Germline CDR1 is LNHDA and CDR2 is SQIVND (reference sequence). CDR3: CASSRGEKHTGELFF. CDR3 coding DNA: TGTGCCAGTAGTAGGGGAGAGAAGCACACCGGGGAGCTGTTTTTT.

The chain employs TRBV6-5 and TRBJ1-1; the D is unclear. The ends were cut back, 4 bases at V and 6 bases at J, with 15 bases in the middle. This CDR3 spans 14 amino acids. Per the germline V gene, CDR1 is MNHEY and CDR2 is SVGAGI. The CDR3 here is CASSSGNTAAEAFF. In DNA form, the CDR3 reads TGTGCCAGCAGTTCCGGGAATACTGCCGCTGAAGCTTTCTTT.

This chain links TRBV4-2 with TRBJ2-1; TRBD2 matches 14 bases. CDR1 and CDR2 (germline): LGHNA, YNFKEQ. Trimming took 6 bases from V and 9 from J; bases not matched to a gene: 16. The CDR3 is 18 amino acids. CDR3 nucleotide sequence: TGTGCCAGCAGACTACCCCCGGGGGGACTAGCGGGGGAAGGTGAGCAGTTCTTC. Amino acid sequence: CASRLPPGGLAGEGEQFF.

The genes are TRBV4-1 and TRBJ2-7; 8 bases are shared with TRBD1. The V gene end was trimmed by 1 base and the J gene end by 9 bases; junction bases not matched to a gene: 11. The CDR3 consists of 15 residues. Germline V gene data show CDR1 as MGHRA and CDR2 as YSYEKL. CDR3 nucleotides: TGCGCCAGCAGCCAAGCGGTGACAGGGGTTTCGGGGCAGTACTTC. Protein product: CASSQAVTGVSGQYF.

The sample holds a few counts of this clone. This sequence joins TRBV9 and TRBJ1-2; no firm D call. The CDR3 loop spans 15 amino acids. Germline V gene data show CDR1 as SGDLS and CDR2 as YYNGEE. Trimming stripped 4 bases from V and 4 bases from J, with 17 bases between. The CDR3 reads CASSSRPGPSYGYTF. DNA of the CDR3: TGTGCCAGCAGCTCGAGACCGGGCCCCAGCTATGGCTACACCTTC.

The CDR3 is CASSHGFDEQYF. The CDR3 DNA reads as TGTGCCAGCAGCCACGGTTTCGACGAGCAGTACTTC. The chain recombines TRBV3-1 (or the pseudogene TRBV3-2) with TRBJ2-7; the D is unclear. The CDR3 runs to 12 residues. In germline, CDR1 is LGHDT, CDR2 YNNKEL (reference sequence). The V and J ends lost 3 bases and 5 bases respectively, with 8 bases between them.

CDR3 in DNA: TGTGCCAGCAGTTCCCGGGGTGCGGAAAAACTGTTTTTT. It encodes CASSSRGAEKLFF. V usage is TRBV27 and J usage is TRBJ1-4, with D hard to call. Germline V gene sequence: CDR1 MNHEY, CDR2 SMNVEV (reference sequence). With 4 bases removed from V and 8 bases from J, the gap between germline ends came to 11 bases. The CDR3 is 13 residues long.

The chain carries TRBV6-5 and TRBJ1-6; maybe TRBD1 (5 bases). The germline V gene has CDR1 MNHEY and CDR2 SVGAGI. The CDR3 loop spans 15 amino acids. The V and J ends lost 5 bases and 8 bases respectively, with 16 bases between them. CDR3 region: CASSNRAGPHSPLHF. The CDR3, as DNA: TGTGCCAGCAGTAACCGCGCGGGGCCGCATTCACCCCTCCACTTT.

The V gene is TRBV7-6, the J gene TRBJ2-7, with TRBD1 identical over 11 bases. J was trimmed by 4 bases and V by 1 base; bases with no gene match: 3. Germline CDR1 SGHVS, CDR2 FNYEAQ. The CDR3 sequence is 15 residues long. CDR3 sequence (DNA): TGTGCCAGCAGCTTAGGGACAGGGGGCGGATACGAGCAGTACTTC. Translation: CASSLGTGGGYEQYF.

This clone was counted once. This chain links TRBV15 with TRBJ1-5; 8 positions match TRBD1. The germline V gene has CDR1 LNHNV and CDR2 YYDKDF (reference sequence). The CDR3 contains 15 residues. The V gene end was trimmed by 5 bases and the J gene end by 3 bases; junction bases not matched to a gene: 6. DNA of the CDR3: TGTGCCACCAGCTTGGACAGGGCTTCCAATCAGCCCCAGCATTTT. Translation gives CATSLDRASNQPQHF.